This entry lists 21 T cell receptor beta chains sequenced from one sample in a study of read filtering for tumor transcriptome and immune sequencing. The library was built from 400 to 500 ng RNA with molecular barcoded adaptors for alpha/delta and beta/gamma chains. In TCRdb, the reads were re-called with MiXCR into one record per CDR3 protein. The sample gives roughly 82,000 distinct CDR3 sequences, 9% to 15% of which show up once; 15% is in the top ten. Sequencing was carried out using a population of CD138-negative cells sorted from bone marrow. Receptor source: a donor at least 40 years old with multiple myeloma.

This clonotype was seen many times. The chain combines TRBV4-1 with TRBJ1-5; 9 nucleotides line up with TRBD1. Germline trimming cut 1 base from V and 2 bases from J; bases unmatched to any gene: 3. The CDR3 consists of 16 residues. Germline loops: CDR1 MGHRA, CDR2 YSYEKL. The CDR3 is CASSQGRQGGNQPQHF. CDR3 bases: TGCGCCAGCAGCCAAGGAAGACAGGGGGGCAATCAGCCCCAGCATTTT.

In this sample, this clonotype turned up many times. CDR3 residues: CASSLAGGRNYGYTF. The CDR3 DNA sequence: TGTGCCAGCAGTTTAGCAGGGGGCCGCAACTATGGCTACACCTTC. The chain couples TRBV12-3 or TRBV12-4 to TRBJ1-2; TRBD1 matches 7 bases. The ends lost 0 bases at V and 2 bases at J; junction bases unmatched: 3. The CDR3 spans 15 residues.

There are many counts of this clonotype. CDR3 region: CASSLRSGGPDNEQFF. For the CDR3, the DNA is TGTGCCAGCAGCCTTCGGTCGGGAGGGCCGGATAATGAGCAGTTCTTC. This sequence joins TRBV4-2 and TRBJ2-1, with 8 bases aligning to TRBD2. The CDR3 runs to 16 residues. Germline CDR1 reads LGHNA; CDR2 reads YNFKEQ. The V gene end was trimmed by 4 bases and the J gene end by 7 bases; junction bases not matched to a gene: 12.

The chain carries TRBV27 and TRBJ2-5; 7 bases map to TRBD2. Germline V gene lookup returns CDR1 MNHEY and CDR2 SMNVEV (reference sequence). The CDR3 spans 16 residues. Trimming removed 0 bases from V and 0 bases from J; junction bases left unmatched: 4. The CDR3 loop reads CASSLSLAVYQETQYF. The CDR3 DNA follows: TGTGCCAGCAGTTTATCCCTAGCGGTTTACCAAGAGACCCAGTACTTC.

This clonotype came up many times. The rearrangement links TRBV12-3 or TRBV12-4 to TRBJ1-1; the D gene is possibly TRBD1 (5 bases). The CDR3 contains 15 residues. Trimming cost V 2 bases and J 1 base, with 11 bases left between them. CDR3 in DNA: TGTGCCAGCAGTTTACCAGGGAGACGGAACACTGAAGCTTTCTTT. Translation: CASSLPGRRNTEAFF.

Only a few counts were recorded for this clonotype. A read error is possible here, since a much larger clone lies one base away. V is TRBV5-1 and J is TRBJ1-1; 10 bases match TRBD1. CDR3 length equals 15 residues. The germline gives CDR1 SGHRS, CDR2 YFSETQ. The chain's CDR3 is CASSFRQGAGSEALF. The CDR3 DNA follows: TGCGCCAGCAGCTTTCGACAGGGGGCTGGTTCTGAAGCTCTCTTT.

This clonotype was recorded many times. CDR3 amino acids: CASSPIDPEGTEAFF. In DNA form, the CDR3 reads TGTGCCAGCAGCCCGATCGATCCAGAGGGGACTGAAGCTTTCTTT. This rearrangement joins TRBV7-9 to TRBJ1-1; a possible D gene is TRBD1 (5 bases). Germline CDR1 reads SEHNR; CDR2 reads FQNEAQ (reference sequence). Between the trimmed V and J ends, which lost 5 bases and 5 bases, there was a span of 18 bases. This CDR3 has 15 residues.

Many counts were recorded for this clonotype. The chain uses TRBV5-1 and TRBJ2-7; maybe TRBD2 (6 bases). The V and J ends lost 0 bases and 7 bases respectively, with 14 bases between them. The CDR3 runs 14 residues. In germline, CDR1 is SGHRS, CDR2 YFSETQ. CDR3 sequence reads: CASSLASGGEEQYF. The CDR3 region has the DNA TGCGCCAGCAGCTTGGCCAGTGGAGGGGAGGAGCAGTACTTC.

The sample holds many counts of this clonotype. The rearrangement joins TRBV7-3 to TRBJ2-3, with D hard to call. The CDR3 totals 14 residues. In germline, CDR1 is SGHTA, CDR2 FQGTGA. V lost 3 bases and J lost 0, with 7 bases in between. The DNA of the CDR3 is TGTGCCAGCAGCTTTGGCCTCAGCACAGATACGCAGTATTTT. Encoded protein: CASSFGLSTDTQYF.

With regard to this clonotype: This may come from a read error, since a much larger clone is one base off. The CDR3 DNA follows: TGTGCCTGGAGTGTAGGGGGGACTAGGGAGTCCCAGTACTTC. Amino acids: CAWSVGGTRESQYF. The J gene is TRBJ2-5, the V gene TRBV30; 8 nucleotides line up with TRBD2. The CDR3 loop spans 14 amino acids. Trimming at V came to 0 bases and at J to 9 bases, leaving 9 bases not matched to a gene. Germline values: CDR1 GTSNPN, CDR2 SVGIG (reference sequence). Full variable domain (outside the CDR3, taken from reference TRBV30 and TRBJ2-5): SQTIHQWPATLVQPVGSPLSLECTVEGTSNPNLYWYRQAAGRGLQLLFYSVGIGQISSEVPQNLSASRPQDRQFILSSKKLLLSDSGFYLCAWSVGGTRESQYFGPGTRLLVL.

Comments on this clonotype: A clone one base away is much larger, so this may be a read error. This rearrangement joins TRBV5-6 to TRBJ2-2, with a weak D call TRBD2 (5 bases). The CDR3 runs 14 residues. Deletions cut 9 bases from V and 0 bases from J, with 12 bases between. CDR1 and CDR2 (germline): SGHDT, YYEEEE. This CDR3 is CATQDSPNTGELFF. The CDR3 bases are TGTGCCACCCAGGACTCCCCGAACACCGGGGAGCTGTTTTTT.

This clonotype was seen at least ten times. The V call is TRBV13, the J call TRBJ2-7; TRBD1 matches 8 bases. Losses at the gene ends were 7 bases for V and 3 bases for J; bases not matched to a gene: 11. CDR1 is PRHDT and CDR2 is FYEKMQ in the germline V gene (reference sequence). This CDR3 region has 15 residues. CDR3 in amino acids: CASNLKGQGSYEQYF. The DNA of the CDR3 is TGTGCCAGCAACTTGAAAGGACAGGGTAGCTACGAGCAGTACTTC. Filled out from reference TRBV13 and TRBJ2-7, the complete variable domain reads AAGVIQSPRHLIKEKRETATLKCYPIPRHDTVYWYQQGPGQDPQFLISFYEKMQSDKGSIPDRFSAQQFSDYHSELNMSSLELGDSALYFCASNLKGQGSYEQYFGPGTRLTVT.

This clonotype appeared a single time. The chain uses TRBV29-1 and TRBJ2-7; tentative D call: TRBD2 (6 bases). Trimming pared 1 base from V and 5 bases from J, leaving 15 bases between. Germline V lookup: CDR1 SQVTM, CDR2 ANQGSEA. The CDR3 runs 14 residues. The CDR3 sequence is CSVEVGGGTDEQYF. The CDR3 nucleotides read TGCAGCGTTGAAGTGGGGGGTGGGACCGACGAGCAGTACTTC.

This chain connects TRBV5-1 to TRBJ2-7; D might be TRBD1 (6 bases). Germline CDR1 SGHRS, CDR2 YFSETQ. Trimming took 4 bases from V and 1 from J, leaving 12 bases between them. This CDR3 comprises 14 residues. This CDR3 is CASSDQGPSYEQYF. In DNA, the CDR3 is TGCGCCAGCAGCGACCAGGGGCCGTCCTACGAGCAGTACTTC.

This clonotype was observed at least ten times. As DNA, the CDR3 is TGTGCCAGCAGCTTTCTAGGGACAGGGGACAATGAGCAGTTCTTC. Its translation is CASSFLGTGDNEQFF. The V and J genes are TRBV7-8 and TRBJ2-1, with TRBD1 matching 10 bases. J lost 5 bases, V lost 3 bases, and 4 bases had no gene match. From germline, CDR1 is SGHVS and CDR2 FQNEAQ. The CDR3 loop spans 15 amino acids.

To note about this clonotype: A much bigger clone sits one base away, suggesting this may be a read error. The conserved closing phenylalanine or tryptophan is absent in this CDR3, likely reflecting a read error. V is TRBV14 and J is TRBJ2-7; TRBD1 aligns across 7 bases. CDR1 and CDR2 (germline): SGHDN, FVKESK. The V segment lost 1 base and the J segment 0 bases; nucleotides outside the gene matches: 9. The CDR3 consists of 17 residues. The CDR3 sequence is CASSQAPGTASSYEQYS. CDR3 sequence (DNA): TGTGCCAGCAGCCAAGCCCCCGGGACAGCGAGCTCCTACGAGCAGTACTCC.

The CDR3 region is CASSPRLAAVEQFF. The CDR3 bases are TGTGCCAGCAGTCCAAGACTAGCGGCGGTTGAGCAGTTCTTC. The chain carries TRBV2 and TRBJ2-1; 9 nucleotides agree with TRBD2. With V trimmed by 5 bases and J by 9 bases, 8 bases remained unmatched. The CDR3 runs to 14 residues. Germline V gene lookup returns CDR1 SNHLY and CDR2 FYNNEI.

In this sample, this clonotype turned up many times. J is TRBJ2-1 and V is TRBV20-1, with D possibly TRBD2 on 6 matching bases. The germline CDR1 and CDR2 sequences are DFQATT and SNEGSKA (reference sequence). The V end lost 3 bases, the J end lost 8 bases, and 20 bases lay between the germline ends. The CDR3 has 15 amino acids. The CDR3, as DNA: TGCAGTGCTAGCGGGGGTACCCGGAGTCGCGATGAGCAGTTCTTC. Its protein is CSASGGTRSRDEQFF.

This clonotype was seen only a few times. This sequence joins TRBV25-1 and TRBJ2-7; D is unresolved. CDR3 length equals 13 residues. CDR1 and CDR2 from the germline V gene are MGHDK and SYGVNS. With 4 bases removed from V and 5 bases from J, the gap between germline ends came to 12 bases. The chain's CDR3 is CASSGQDLHEQYF. DNA of the CDR3: TGTGCCAGCAGTGGTCAGGACCTGCACGAGCAGTACTTC.

This clonotype came up many times. The V gene is TRBV12-3 or TRBV12-4, the J gene TRBJ1-2, with D hard to call. V lost 1 base, J lost 2 bases, and 8 bases lay in between. The CDR3 runs to 14 residues. The CDR3 loop is CASSLEVENYGYTF. The CDR3 nucleotides read TGTGCCAGCAGTTTAGAGGTCGAAAACTATGGCTACACCTTC.

Comments on this clonotype: A much larger clone lies a single base off, so this may be a read error. The chain has TRBV7-8 and TRBJ2-7, with D possibly matching TRBD1 (7 bases). CDR1 and CDR2 from the germline V gene are SGHVS and FQNEAQ. The CDR3 has 15 residues. V dropped 1 base and J dropped 7 bases, with 17 bases sitting between them. CDR3 residues: CASSLETGQGGEQYF. For the CDR3, the DNA is TGTGCCAGCAGCTTAGAGACAGGGCAAGGAGGGGAGCAGTACTTC.